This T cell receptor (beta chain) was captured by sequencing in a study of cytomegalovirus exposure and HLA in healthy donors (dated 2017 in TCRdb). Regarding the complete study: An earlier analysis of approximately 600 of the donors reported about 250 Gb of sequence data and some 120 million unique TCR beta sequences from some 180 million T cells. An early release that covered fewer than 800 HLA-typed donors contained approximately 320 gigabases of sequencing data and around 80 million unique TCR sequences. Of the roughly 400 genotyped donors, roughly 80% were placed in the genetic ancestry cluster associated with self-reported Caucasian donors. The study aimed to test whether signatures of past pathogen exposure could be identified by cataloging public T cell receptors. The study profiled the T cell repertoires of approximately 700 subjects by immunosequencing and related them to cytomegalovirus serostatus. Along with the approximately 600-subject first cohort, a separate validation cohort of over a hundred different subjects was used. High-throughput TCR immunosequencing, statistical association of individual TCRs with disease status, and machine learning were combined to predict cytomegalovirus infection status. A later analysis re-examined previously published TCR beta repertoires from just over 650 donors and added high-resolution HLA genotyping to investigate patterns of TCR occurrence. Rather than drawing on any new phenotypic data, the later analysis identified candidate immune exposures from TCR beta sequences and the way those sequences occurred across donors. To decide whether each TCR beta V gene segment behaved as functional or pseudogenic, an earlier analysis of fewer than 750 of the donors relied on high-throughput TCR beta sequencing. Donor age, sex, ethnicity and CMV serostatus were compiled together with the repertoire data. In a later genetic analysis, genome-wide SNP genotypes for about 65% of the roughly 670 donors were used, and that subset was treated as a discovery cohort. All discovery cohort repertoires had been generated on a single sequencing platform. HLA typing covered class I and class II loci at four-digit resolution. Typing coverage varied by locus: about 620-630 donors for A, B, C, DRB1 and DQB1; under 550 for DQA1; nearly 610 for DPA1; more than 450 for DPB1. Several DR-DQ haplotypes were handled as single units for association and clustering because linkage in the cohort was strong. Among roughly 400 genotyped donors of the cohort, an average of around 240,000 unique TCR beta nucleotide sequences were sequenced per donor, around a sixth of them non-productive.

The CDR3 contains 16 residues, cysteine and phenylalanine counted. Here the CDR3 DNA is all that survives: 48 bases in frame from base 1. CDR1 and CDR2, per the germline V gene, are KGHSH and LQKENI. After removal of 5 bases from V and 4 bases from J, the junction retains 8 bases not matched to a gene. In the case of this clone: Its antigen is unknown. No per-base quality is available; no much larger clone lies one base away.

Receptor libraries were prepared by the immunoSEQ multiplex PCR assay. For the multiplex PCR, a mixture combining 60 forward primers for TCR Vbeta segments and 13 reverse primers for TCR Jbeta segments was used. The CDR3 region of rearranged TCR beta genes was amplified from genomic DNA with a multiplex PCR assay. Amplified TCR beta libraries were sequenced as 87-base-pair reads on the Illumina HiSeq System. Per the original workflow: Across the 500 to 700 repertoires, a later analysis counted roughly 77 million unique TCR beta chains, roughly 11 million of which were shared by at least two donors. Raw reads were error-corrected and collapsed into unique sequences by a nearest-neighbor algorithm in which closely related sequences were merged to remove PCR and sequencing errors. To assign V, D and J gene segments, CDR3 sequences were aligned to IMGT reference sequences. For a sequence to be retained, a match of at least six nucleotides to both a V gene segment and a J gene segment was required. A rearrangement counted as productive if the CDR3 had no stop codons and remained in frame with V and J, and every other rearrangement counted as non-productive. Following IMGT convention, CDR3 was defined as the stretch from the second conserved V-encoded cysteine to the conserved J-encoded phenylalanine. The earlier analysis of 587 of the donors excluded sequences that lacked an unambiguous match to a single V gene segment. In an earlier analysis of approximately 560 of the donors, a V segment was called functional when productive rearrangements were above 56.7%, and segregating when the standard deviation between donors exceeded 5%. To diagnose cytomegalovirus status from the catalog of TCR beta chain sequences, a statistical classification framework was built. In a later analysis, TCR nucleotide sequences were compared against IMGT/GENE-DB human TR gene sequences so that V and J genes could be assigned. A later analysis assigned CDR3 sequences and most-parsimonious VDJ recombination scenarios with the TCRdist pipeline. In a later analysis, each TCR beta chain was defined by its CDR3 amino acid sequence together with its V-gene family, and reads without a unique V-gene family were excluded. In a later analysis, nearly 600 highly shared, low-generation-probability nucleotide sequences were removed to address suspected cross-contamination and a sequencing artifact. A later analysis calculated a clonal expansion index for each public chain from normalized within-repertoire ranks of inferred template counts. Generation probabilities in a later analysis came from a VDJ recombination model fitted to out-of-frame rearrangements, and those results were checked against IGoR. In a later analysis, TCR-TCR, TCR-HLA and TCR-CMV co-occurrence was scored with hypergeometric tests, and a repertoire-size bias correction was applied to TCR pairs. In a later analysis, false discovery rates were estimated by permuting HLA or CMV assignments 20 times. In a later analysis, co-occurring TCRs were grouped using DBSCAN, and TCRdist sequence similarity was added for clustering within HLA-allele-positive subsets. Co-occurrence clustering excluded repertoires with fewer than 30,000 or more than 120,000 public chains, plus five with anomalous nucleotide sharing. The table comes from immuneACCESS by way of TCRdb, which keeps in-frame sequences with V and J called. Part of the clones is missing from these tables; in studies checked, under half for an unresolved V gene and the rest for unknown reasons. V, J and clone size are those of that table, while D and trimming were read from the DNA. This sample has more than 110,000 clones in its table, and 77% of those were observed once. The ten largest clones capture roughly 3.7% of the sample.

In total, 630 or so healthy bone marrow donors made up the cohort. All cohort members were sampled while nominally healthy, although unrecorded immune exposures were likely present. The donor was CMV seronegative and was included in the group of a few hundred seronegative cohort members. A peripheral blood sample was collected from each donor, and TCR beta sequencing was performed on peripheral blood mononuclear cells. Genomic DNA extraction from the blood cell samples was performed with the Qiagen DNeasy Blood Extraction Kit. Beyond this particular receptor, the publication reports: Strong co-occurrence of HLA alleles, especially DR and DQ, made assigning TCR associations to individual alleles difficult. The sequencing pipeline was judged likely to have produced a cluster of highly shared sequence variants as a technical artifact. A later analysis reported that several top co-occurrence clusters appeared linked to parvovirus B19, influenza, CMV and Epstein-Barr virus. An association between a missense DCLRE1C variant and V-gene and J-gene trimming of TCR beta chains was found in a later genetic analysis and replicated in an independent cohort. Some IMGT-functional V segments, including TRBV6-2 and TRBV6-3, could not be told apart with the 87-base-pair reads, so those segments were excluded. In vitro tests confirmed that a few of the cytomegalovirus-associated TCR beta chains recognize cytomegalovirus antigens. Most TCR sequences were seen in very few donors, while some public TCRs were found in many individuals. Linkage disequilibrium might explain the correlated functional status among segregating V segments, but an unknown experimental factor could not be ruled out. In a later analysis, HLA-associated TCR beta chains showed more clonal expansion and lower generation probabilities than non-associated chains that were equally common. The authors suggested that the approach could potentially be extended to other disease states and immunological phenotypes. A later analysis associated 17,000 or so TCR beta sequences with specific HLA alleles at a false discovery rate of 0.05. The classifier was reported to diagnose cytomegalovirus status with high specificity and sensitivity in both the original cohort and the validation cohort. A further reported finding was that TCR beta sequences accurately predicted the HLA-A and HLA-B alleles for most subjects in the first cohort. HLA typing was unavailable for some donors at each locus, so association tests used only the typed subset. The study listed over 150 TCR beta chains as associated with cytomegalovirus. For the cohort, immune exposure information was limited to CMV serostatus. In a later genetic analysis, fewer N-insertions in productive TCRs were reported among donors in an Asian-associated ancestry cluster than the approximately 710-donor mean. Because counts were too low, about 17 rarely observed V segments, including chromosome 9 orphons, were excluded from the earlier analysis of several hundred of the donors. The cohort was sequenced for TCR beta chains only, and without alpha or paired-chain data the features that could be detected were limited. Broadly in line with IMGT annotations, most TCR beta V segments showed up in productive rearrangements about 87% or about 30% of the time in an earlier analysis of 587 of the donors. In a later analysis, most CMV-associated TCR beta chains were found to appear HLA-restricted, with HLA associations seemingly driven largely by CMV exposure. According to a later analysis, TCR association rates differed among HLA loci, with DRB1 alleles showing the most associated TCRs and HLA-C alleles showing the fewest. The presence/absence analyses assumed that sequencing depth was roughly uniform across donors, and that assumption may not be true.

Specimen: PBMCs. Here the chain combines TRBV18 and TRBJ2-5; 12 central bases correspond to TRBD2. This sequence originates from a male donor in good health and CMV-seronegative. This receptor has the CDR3 CASSLRTSGAAETQYF. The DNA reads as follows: TGTGCCAGCTCATTAAGGACTAGCGGGGCGGCAGAGACCCAGTACTTC.